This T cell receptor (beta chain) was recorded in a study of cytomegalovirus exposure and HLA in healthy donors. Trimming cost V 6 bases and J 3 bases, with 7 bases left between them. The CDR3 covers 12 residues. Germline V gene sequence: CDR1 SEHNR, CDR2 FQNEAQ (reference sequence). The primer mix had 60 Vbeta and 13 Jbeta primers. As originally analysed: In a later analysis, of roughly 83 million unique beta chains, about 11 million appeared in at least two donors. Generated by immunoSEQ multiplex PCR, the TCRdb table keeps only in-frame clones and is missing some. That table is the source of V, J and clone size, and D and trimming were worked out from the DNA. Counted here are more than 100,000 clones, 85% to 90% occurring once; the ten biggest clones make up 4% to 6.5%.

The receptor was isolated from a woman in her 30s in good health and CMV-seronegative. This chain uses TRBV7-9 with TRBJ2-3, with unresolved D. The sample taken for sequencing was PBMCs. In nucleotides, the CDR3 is TGTGCCAGCAGTATTATAACAGATACGCAGTATTTT. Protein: CASSIITDTQYF.